The 21 T cell receptor beta chains reported below all come from one sample, sequenced in a study of OX40 agonist ivuxolimab in advanced cancers. TCRdb's table, derived via immunoSEQ multiplex PCR, lists solely in-frame clones and lacks some. In the table there are roughly 60,000 clones, roughly nine tenths of which are singletons. The sample in question was CD4+ or CD8+ T cells sorted from blood, obtained in a trial of the OX40 agonist ivuxolimab. All receptors come from an adult with an advanced solid tumor such as melanoma, head and neck, liver or kidney cancer.

The rearrangement links TRBV15 to TRBJ2-3; 11 bases line up with TRBD2. Germline loops: CDR1 LNHNV, CDR2 YYDKDF (reference sequence). This CDR3 is 16 amino acids long. The V and J ends lost 3 bases and 7 bases, in that order; junction bases with no gene match: 9. The CDR3 region is CATSSSGRALDHTQYF. For the CDR3, the DNA is TGTGCCACCAGCAGTAGCGGGAGGGCCCTAGATCATACGCAGTATTTT.

The chain links TRBV19 to TRBJ2-2; TRBD2 might be the D (5 bases). Germline CDR1 LNHDA, CDR2 SQIVND (reference sequence). V was shortened by 5 bases and J by 2 bases, with 6 bases between the two germline ends. The length of the CDR3 is 13 residues. The CDR3 DNA reads as TGTGCCAGTAGTGCTAGCAACACCGGGGAGCTGTTTTTT. This codes for CASSASNTGELFF. The full variable domain, with the rest looked up from reference TRBV19 and TRBJ2-2, is DGGITQSPKYLFRKEGQNVTLSCEQNLNHDAMYWYRQDPGQGLRLIYYSQIVNDFQKGDIAEGYSVSREKKESFPLTVTSAQKNPTAFYLCASSASNTGELFFGEGSRLTVL.

This clone was observed once. The chain links TRBV5-6 to TRBJ1-3; D unclear. Germline V gives CDR1 SGHDT, CDR2 YYEEEE. The CDR3 is made up of 14 amino acids. Trimming took 2 bases from V and 2 from J, leaving 8 bases between them. The CDR3 DNA follows: TGTGCCAGCAGCTTCCCCGGGGCTGGAAACACCATATATTTT. Encoded protein: CASSFPGAGNTIYF.

This chain links TRBV28 with TRBJ2-1; D call uncertain. The V gene's germline CDR1 is MDHEN and CDR2 SYDVKM. The CDR3 covers 17 residues. Trimming took 4 bases from V and 7 from J, leaving 23 bases between them. CDR3 bases: TGTGCCAGCAGTTCCTACCACGGAGCTCAAGGCCGGAATGAGCAGTTCTTC. Translation gives CASSSYHGAQGRNEQFF.

The chain joins TRBV7-2 to TRBJ1-3; D is uncertain. V was pared by 1 base and J by 6 bases, with 13 bases between. This CDR3 comprises 15 residues. CDR1 and CDR2 (germline): SGHTA, FQGNSA. This chain's CDR3 is CASSLGRRLSNTIYF. The CDR3 DNA sequence: TGTGCCAGCAGCTTAGGTCGGAGGTTATCAAACACCATATATTTT.

The V call is TRBV4-3, the J call TRBJ2-5, with D uncertain. Germline V lookup: CDR1 LGHNA, CDR2 YSLEER. V dropped 2 bases and J dropped 0 bases, with 7 bases sitting between them. This CDR3 is built from 14 residues. The CDR3 here is CASSQPGHQETQYF. The CDR3 region has the DNA TGCGCCAGCAGCCAACCGGGCCACCAAGAGACCCAGTACTTC.

This clone came up a few times. The CDR3: CASSRDGLAAYNEQFF. The CDR3 region has the DNA TGCGCCAGCAGCCGGGATGGCCTAGCGGCGTACAATGAGCAGTTCTTC. The V gene is TRBV4-3, the J gene TRBJ2-1, with 7 bases fitting TRBD2. The length of the CDR3 is 16 residues. The V and J ends lost 4 bases and 4 bases, in that order; junction bases with no gene match: 10. Germline V gene lookup returns CDR1 LGHNA and CDR2 YSLEER.

The chain employs TRBV9 and TRBJ2-5, with TRBD2 as a possible D gene (7 bases). V dropped 4 bases and J dropped 5 bases, with 15 bases sitting between them. The CDR3 extends over 14 amino acids. Germline lookup yields CDR1 SGDLS and CDR2 YYNGEE. In DNA, the CDR3 is TGTGCCAGCAGCACACGGGGGGCCTGGGAGACCCAGTACTTC. Translation gives CASSTRGAWETQYF.

Points on this clone: One end of the junction varies from germline; a read error may be responsible. The chain combines TRBV28 with TRBJ2-2; D possibly corresponds to TRBD2 (6 bases). Per the germline V gene, CDR1 is MDHEN and CDR2 is SYDVKM. The CDR3 is made up of 12 amino acids. The CDR3 coding sequence is TGTGCCAGGGGTCAAAAGGGGCGGGGAGCTGTTTTT. It translates to CARGQKGRGAVF.

The DNA for the CDR3 is TGTGCCAGCAGTTACAAGCGACAGGTCCCCGGGGAGCTGTTTTTT. It codes for CASSYKRQVPGELFF. The chain joins TRBV6-5 to TRBJ2-2; D is perhaps TRBD1 (6 bases). CDR3 length equals 15 residues. CDR1 and CDR2 (germline): MNHEY, SVGAGI. Trimming left V 2 bases short and J 6 bases short, with 13 bases between.

The chain is built from TRBV11-3 and TRBJ2-1; maybe TRBD2 (5 bases). V was clipped by 1 base and J by 9 bases, with 10 bases between them. This CDR3 is built from 13 residues. CDR1 and CDR2 from the germline V gene are SGHNT and YENEEA. In DNA form, the CDR3 reads TGTGCCAGCAGCTTAGCACTAGAAGGTGAGCAGTTCTTC. Encoded protein: CASSLALEGEQFF.

In DNA form, the CDR3 reads TGCGCCAGCAGTCCCGGGACTAGCAGATACGAGCAGTACTTC. Protein: CASSPGTSRYEQYF. This chain uses TRBV5-1 with TRBJ2-7; 9 positions agree with TRBD2. Germline CDR1 and CDR2: SGHRS and YFSETQ. Unmatched junction bases numbered 7, after V lost 5 bases and J lost 4 bases. This CDR3 region has 14 residues.

Comments on this clone: Other DNA sequences in the sample encode the same CDR3. This chain joins TRBV6-5 and TRBJ1-5; perhaps TRBD1 as D (5 bases). Trimming cost V 2 bases and J 7 bases, with 9 bases left between them. CDR1 and CDR2 from the germline V gene are MNHEY and SVGAGI. This CDR3 is 13 amino acids long. CDR3 nucleotide sequence: TGTGCCAGCAGTTACAGGGAGGGGCAGCCCCAGCATTTT. It specifies CASSYREGQPQHF.

The V call is TRBV27, the J call TRBJ1-2; 7 bases align to TRBD1. Germline assignment: CDR1 MNHEY and CDR2 SMNVEV (reference sequence). The trim removed 1 base at V and 6 bases at J, leaving 2 bases unmatched. The CDR3 length is 13 residues. The CDR3 reads CASSLFQGDGYTF. In DNA form, the CDR3 reads TGTGCCAGCAGTTTATTCCAGGGGGATGGCTACACCTTC.

V and J are TRBV6-5 and TRBJ1-1, with TRBD1 matching 7 bases. The ends lost 6 bases at V and 4 bases at J; junction bases unmatched: 8. The CDR3 is made up of 14 amino acids. CDR1 is MNHEY, CDR2 SVGAGI, per germline. The CDR3 DNA is TGTGCCAGCAGCTACAGGGGCCCGAGCACTGAAGCTTTCTTT. It translates to CASSYRGPSTEAFF.

The V and J genes are TRBV5-1 and TRBJ1-1; 7 nucleotides match TRBD1. This CDR3 region has 16 residues. The V gene end was trimmed by 6 bases and the J gene end by 1 base; junction bases not matched to a gene: 12. The germline CDR1 and CDR2 sequences are SGHRS and YFSETQ. The CDR3 is CASKARPTGTNTEAFF. CDR3 nucleotides: TGCGCCAGCAAAGCCCGCCCGACAGGGACGAACACTGAAGCTTTCTTT.

V and J are TRBV29-1 and TRBJ2-1; 12 bases line up with TRBD2. J lost 8 bases, V lost 7 bases, and 3 bases had no gene match. Germline V gives CDR1 SQVTM, CDR2 ANQGSEA. The length of the CDR3 is 12 residues. CDR3 sequence reads: CSETSGSDEQFF. DNA for the CDR3: TGCAGCGAGACTAGCGGGAGCGATGAGCAGTTCTTC.

The chain combines TRBV4-3 with TRBJ1-1; D not certain. Trimming pared 0 bases from V and 3 bases from J, leaving 8 bases between. CDR3 length equals 14 residues. The germline V gene encodes CDR1 LGHNA and CDR2 YSLEER. CDR3 nucleotide sequence: TGCGCCAGCAGCCAAGATCGAGGTTACACTGAAGCTTTCTTT. Amino acids: CASSQDRGYTEAFF.

The rearrangement links TRBV7-9 to TRBJ2-5; weak D call: TRBD1 (6 bases). The last part of the DNA fits TRBJ2-7 better; the J call may be wrong. CDR1 SEHNR and CDR2 FQNEAQ come from the germline V gene (reference sequence). The CDR3 runs to 15 residues. CDR3 nucleotide sequence: TGTGCCAGCAGCTTAAGGGGGACGGGAAGCTACGAGCAGTACTTC. Encoded protein: CASSLRGTGSYEQYF.

The chain carries TRBV7-2 and TRBJ2-7; TRBD1 aligns across 8 bases. Germline CDR1 and CDR2: SGHTA and FQGNSA. With 8 bases clipped from V and 3 bases from J, the junction kept 12 bases outside the gene matches. There are 15 residues in the CDR3. CDR3 in DNA: TGTGCCAGCGGACAGGGCGGGGCAGAGGACTACGAGCAGTACTTC. Amino acid sequence: CASGQGGAEDYEQYF.

J is TRBJ2-3 and V is TRBV7-2; D not resolved. The germline V gene has CDR1 SGHTA and CDR2 FQGNSA. The CDR3 is made up of 12 amino acids. Trimming left V 8 bases short and J 5 bases short, with 11 bases between. CDR3 in DNA: TGTGCCAGCGCGCCCCCGGGAGATACGCAGTATTTT. Its translation is CASAPPGDTQYF.